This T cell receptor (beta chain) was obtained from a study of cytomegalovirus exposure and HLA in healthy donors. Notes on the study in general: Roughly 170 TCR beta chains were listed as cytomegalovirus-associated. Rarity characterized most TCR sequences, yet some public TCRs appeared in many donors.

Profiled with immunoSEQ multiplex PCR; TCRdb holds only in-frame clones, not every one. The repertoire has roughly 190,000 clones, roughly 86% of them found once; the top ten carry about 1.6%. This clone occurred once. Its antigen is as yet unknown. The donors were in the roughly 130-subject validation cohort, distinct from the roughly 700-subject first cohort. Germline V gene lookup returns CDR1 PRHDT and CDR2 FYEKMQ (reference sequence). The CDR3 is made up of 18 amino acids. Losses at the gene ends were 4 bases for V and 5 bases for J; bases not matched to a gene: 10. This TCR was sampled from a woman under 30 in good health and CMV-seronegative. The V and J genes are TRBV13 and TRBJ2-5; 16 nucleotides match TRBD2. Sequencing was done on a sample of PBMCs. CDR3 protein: CASSSGGLAGGPVETQYF. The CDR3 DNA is TGTGCCAGCAGCTCGGGGGGACTAGCGGGAGGGCCCGTTGAGACCCAGTACTTC.